Sequencing of this T cell receptor beta chain was carried out in a study of CD8+CD57+ T cells in acquired aplastic anemia. Study-wide background: Mean DNA quantity obtained from sorted CD4+ and CD8+ cells was 3 to 3.5 ug.

With 4 bases removed from V and 7 bases from J, the gap between germline ends came to 17 bases. Germline values: CDR1 PRHDT, CDR2 FYEKMQ (reference sequence). The CDR3 has 14 amino acids. The study, taken as a whole, reports: CD8+ Simpson's diversity showed no significant patient-control difference. Patients had twenty-nine CD8+ CDR3 sequences in common with controls (the shared set).

Patients picked for sequencing had shown CD8+CD57+ cell expansion detected by flow cytometry. Receipt of therapy had not occurred in any patient by the time of blood sampling. Genomic DNA acted as the template from which TCR beta VDJ combination and CDR3 sequence profiling were carried out. MiXCR was run by TCRdb on the reads, yielding one entry per CDR3 protein. The profile covers 250,000 or so distinct CDR3 sequences, with around 45% appearing a single time and 7.8% taken by the ten largest. This clonotype was counted ten times or more. The antigen is unknown. The source of this sequence is a human donor with aplastic anemia. This chain uses TRBV13 with TRBJ2-7, with D perhaps being TRBD1 or TRBD2 (6 bases each). The sequenced material came from sorted CD4+, CD8+, or CD8+CD57+ T cells (not recorded which) from PBMCs. This CDR3 is CASSSRRGAEEQYF. The DNA for the CDR3 is TGTGCCAGCAGCTCCCGAAGGGGGGCGGAGGAGCAGTACTTC.